The text below deals with one TCR beta chain. This sample is drawn from a study of cytomegalovirus exposure and HLA in healthy donors. It was with 60 Vbeta and 13 Jbeta primers that the PCR ran. Some clones are missing from TCRdb's copy, which holds only in-frame ones; the method was immunoSEQ multiplex PCR. In all, the sample yields about 130,000 clones. Trimming stripped 7 bases from V and 5 bases from J, with 15 bases between. The CDR3 consists of 13 residues. The V gene's germline CDR1 is LNHDA and CDR2 SQIVND (reference sequence). Sequencing input: PBMCs. The rearrangement uses TRBV19 and TRBJ2-7; a weak D match, TRBD2 (6 bases). This receptor was obtained from a man aged 25 to 40 in good health and CMV-seronegative. The CDR3 sequence is CASTQGLSDEQYF. In nucleotides, the CDR3 is TGTGCCAGTACACAAGGACTATCAGACGAGCAGTACTTC.